Each of the 6 T cell receptor beta chains below was sequenced from the same sample in a study of T cells in Graves' hyperthyroidism and ophthalmopathy. From RNA transcripts, TCR beta CDR3 regions were amplified. HTBI primers were used for first-round RT-PCR of the TCR CDR3. In TCRdb, the multiplex PCR reads were re-called with MiXCR into one record per CDR3 protein. The sample has about 600,000 distinct CDR3 sequences, more than 15% seen once. Sequencing input: blood. The receptors originated from a woman aged 40-49 years with Graves' ophthalmopathy.

This clonotype was observed many times. J is TRBJ2-2 and V is TRBV5-1; 8 nucleotides align to TRBD2. Trimming removed 5 bases from V and 3 bases from J; junction bases left unmatched: 6. CDR3 length equals 15 residues. CDR1 is SGHRS, CDR2 YFSETQ, per germline. The CDR3 is CASRISGIDTGELFF. The CDR3 bases are TGCGCCAGCAGAATTAGCGGGATTGACACCGGGGAGCTGTTTTTT.

This clonotype was found many times. J is TRBJ2-5 and V is TRBV28, with 13 bases that match TRBD2. The V gene's germline CDR1 is MDHEN and CDR2 SYDVKM. V dropped 5 bases and J dropped 5; count of bases not matched to a gene: 14. CDR3 length equals 18 residues. The DNA of the CDR3 is TGTGCCAGCAGTATAGGGACTAGCGGGAATATAGGGTTGGAGACCCAGTACTTC. Amino acid sequence: CASSIGTSGNIGLETQYF.

J is TRBJ1-5 and V is TRBV2; D is undetermined. Germline assignment: CDR1 SNHLY and CDR2 FYNNEI. With 3 bases removed from V and 5 bases from J, the gap between germline ends came to 5 bases. This CDR3 comprises 12 residues. This CDR3 reads CASSETHQPQHF. CDR3 coding DNA: TGTGCCAGCAGTGAGACCCATCAGCCCCAGCATTTT.

V is TRBV30 and J is TRBJ2-7; 11 bases are a match to TRBD2. The CDR3 totals 16 residues. The trim removed 0 bases at V and 2 bases at J, leaving 6 bases unmatched. The V gene's germline CDR1 is GTSNPN and CDR2 SVGIG (reference sequence). The CDR3 reads CAWSVRISGRAYEQYF. The DNA of the CDR3 is TGTGCCTGGAGTGTAAGGATTAGCGGGAGGGCCTACGAGCAGTACTTC.

In this sample, this clonotype turned up many times. The rearrangement uses TRBV2 and TRBJ2-7, with D hard to call. The CDR3 has 13 amino acids. Trimming took 4 bases from V and 3 from J, leaving 10 bases between them. Per the germline V gene, CDR1 is SNHLY and CDR2 is FYNNEI. The CDR3 is CASSVVWNYEQYF. CDR3 in DNA: TGTGCCAGCAGTGTGGTGTGGAACTACGAGCAGTACTTC.

This clonotype was observed a few times. The genes are TRBV7-2 and TRBJ2-1; D not resolved. V gave up 3 bases and J gave up 2 bases, with 11 bases separating them. There are 15 residues in the CDR3. Germline values: CDR1 SGHTA, CDR2 FQGNSA. CDR3 sequence (DNA): TGTGCCAGCAGCTTCTTGGGCCTACCCTACAATGAGCAGTTCTTC. Translation gives CASSFLGLPYNEQFF.